Presented here are 9 T cell receptor beta chains from one specimen sequenced in a study of technical replicates of blood from a handful of donors. Sequencing used immunoSEQ multiplex PCR; TCRdb keeps in-frame clones, though not all of them. The repertoire holds some 80,000 clones, with approximately 97% as singletons. Sequenced material: T cells isolated from PBMCs. These TCRs come from a human donor in good health.

This clone was picked up one time. This rearrangement joins TRBV20-1 to TRBJ2-3; D is uncertain. CDR3 length: 11 residues. The germline V and J ends were trimmed by 5 bases and 2 bases, with 5 bases remaining between them. Germline CDR1 and CDR2: DFQATT and SNEGSKA (reference sequence). The CDR3 bases are TGCAGTGCTTCCTCCACAGATACGCAGTATTTT. Translation gives CSASSTDTQYF.

The DNA for the CDR3 is TGTGCCAGCAGCACGGGACTCTGGGAGACCCAGTACTTC. This translates into CASSTGLWETQYF. The chain is built from TRBV28 and TRBJ2-5, with D possibly TRBD2 on 6 matching bases. Germline V gene sequence: CDR1 MDHEN, CDR2 SYDVKM. The CDR3 consists of 13 residues. V was clipped by 6 bases and J by 5 bases, with 13 bases between them.

DNA for the CDR3: TGTGCCAGCAGCTCGGGACAGTACAATCAGCCCCAGCATTTT. The encoded protein is CASSSGQYNQPQHF. This sequence joins TRBV5-5 and TRBJ1-5; 7 bases line up with TRBD1. The ends lost 3 bases at V and 3 bases at J; junction bases unmatched: 3. The CDR3 sequence is 14 residues long. CDR1 SGHKS and CDR2 YYEKEE come from the germline V gene (reference sequence).

In its sample, this clone was seen a few times. The CDR3 DNA reads as TGTGCCAGCAGTTACGTGGGGGGTCCCACTGAAGCTTTCTTT. Amino acids: CASSYVGGPTEAFF. The chain employs TRBV6-5 and TRBJ1-1; weak D call: TRBD1 (5 bases). Germline CDR1 and CDR2: MNHEY and SVGAGI. This CDR3 has 14 residues. V was cut by 2 bases and J by 4 bases, with 11 bases left in between.

This clone has a single count. The gene calls are TRBV27 and TRBJ2-1, with 9 bases aligning to TRBD2. V shed 2 bases, J shed 3 bases, and the junction held 5 bases outside the gene matches. Germline V gives CDR1 MNHEY, CDR2 SMNVEV (reference sequence). The CDR3 runs to 16 residues. CDR3: CASSLGTSRFYNEQFF. The CDR3 DNA follows: TGTGCCAGCAGTTTAGGGACTAGCAGGTTCTACAATGAGCAGTTCTTC.

The chain is built from TRBV14 and TRBJ2-1; no clear D gene. Trimming took off 0 bases at V and 0 bases at J, with 6 bases between the two ends. The CDR3 runs to 15 residues. Per the germline V gene, CDR1 is SGHDN and CDR2 is FVKESK. The DNA of the CDR3 is TGTGCCAGCAGCCAAGAAAAGCGCTCCTACAATGAGCAGTTCTTC. It yields the protein CASSQEKRSYNEQFF.

This rearrangement joins TRBV27 to TRBJ2-7; possibly TRBD2 for D (5 bases). The CDR3 is 14 residues long. CDR1 is MNHEY, CDR2 SMNVEV, per germline (reference sequence). V shed 4 bases and J shed 0 bases, with 10 bases lying between them. CDR3 protein: CASSYGGPSYEQYF. In nucleotides, the CDR3 is TGTGCCAGCAGTTACGGCGGGCCCTCCTACGAGCAGTACTTC.

The rearrangement joins TRBV7-8 to TRBJ2-7; 7 nucleotides agree with TRBD1. CDR3 length equals 14 residues. Unmatched junction bases numbered 6, after V lost 3 bases and J lost 4 bases. Germline V gene data show CDR1 as SGHVS and CDR2 as FQNEAQ. CDR3 sequence (DNA): TGTGCCAGCAGCTTCCCGGGACAGCAATACGAGCAGTACTTC. Translated: CASSFPGQQYEQYF.

This clone was seen just once. V usage is TRBV7-9 and J usage is TRBJ1-3, with D possibly TRBD1 on 5 matching bases. Trimming pared 5 bases from V and 3 bases from J, leaving 14 bases between. This CDR3 is 15 amino acids long. Germline CDR1 SEHNR, CDR2 FQNEAQ (reference sequence). The CDR3 protein is CASSPWGAFGNTIYF. The CDR3 DNA reads TGTGCCAGCAGCCCCTGGGGCGCATTTGGAAACACCATATATTTT.